The 17 T cell receptor beta chains below all came from one sample that was sequenced in a study of T cell changes during pregnancy in multiple sclerosis. The protocol was immunoSEQ multiplex PCR, while the TCRdb copy is restricted to in-frame clones and leaves out a portion. The table lists around 70,000 clones, approximately 92% of them singletons. Sample: peripheral blood, taken before pregnancy. The receptors were gathered from a female donor with multiple sclerosis, enrolled in a pregnancy study.

The chain joins TRBV4-1 to TRBJ2-2; a possible D gene is TRBD1 (6 bases). Per the germline V gene, CDR1 is MGHRA and CDR2 is YSYEKL. This CDR3 is built from 13 residues. The V and J ends lost 4 bases and 8 bases respectively, with 11 bases between them. The CDR3 nucleotides are TGCGCCAGCAGCCCACAGGGAGAAGGGGAGCTGTTTTTT. Protein sequence: CASSPQGEGELFF.

The rearrangement joins TRBV11-3 to TRBJ2-1, with 9 bases identical to TRBD2. V gave up 8 bases and J gave up 9 bases; unmatched junction bases: 14. Germline CDR1 is SGHNT and CDR2 is YENEEA. The CDR3 covers 15 residues. CDR3 residues: CASQGLAGTGGEQFF. The CDR3 DNA reads as TGTGCCAGCCAAGGGCTAGCGGGAACCGGAGGTGAGCAGTTCTTC. Variable domain in full (rest from reference TRBV11-3 and TRBJ2-1): EAGVVQSPRYKIIEKKQPVAFWCNPISGHNTLYWYLQNLGQGPELLIRYENEEAVDDSQLPKDRFSAERLKGVDSTLKIQPAELGDSAVYLCASQGLAGTGGEQFFGPGTRLTVL.

V usage is TRBV18 and J usage is TRBJ1-1, with 8 bases aligning to TRBD1. Germline CDR1 is KGHSH and CDR2 is LQKENI. The V gene end was trimmed by 1 base and the J gene end by 11 bases; junction bases not matched to a gene: 18. The CDR3 extends over 17 amino acids. The CDR3 region is CASSPLGQGTRPGEAFF. CDR3 nucleotides: TGTGCCAGCTCACCACTCGGACAGGGAACCAGACCTGGCGAGGCTTTCTTT.

This chain joins TRBV29-1 and TRBJ2-1; 10 bases are shared with TRBD2. Germline V gene sequence: CDR1 SQVTM, CDR2 ANQGSEA. With 4 bases clipped from V and 1 base from J, the junction kept 7 bases outside the gene matches. This CDR3 is built from 16 residues. The CDR3 sequence: CSVVTTSGFSYNEQFF. In nucleotides, the CDR3 is TGCAGCGTTGTAACGACTAGCGGGTTTTCCTACAATGAGCAGTTCTTC.

The chain has TRBV19 and TRBJ2-1; 8 nucleotides match TRBD2. The CDR3 runs 14 residues. Germline lookup yields CDR1 LNHDA and CDR2 SQIVND (reference sequence). The junction had 6 bases not matched to a gene; V was cut back by 8 bases and J by 3 bases. The chain's CDR3 is CASGREGGYNEQFF. The CDR3, as DNA: TGTGCCAGTGGACGGGAGGGCGGCTACAATGAGCAGTTCTTC. Full variable domain (outside the CDR3, taken from reference TRBV19 and TRBJ2-1): DGGITQSPKYLFRKEGQNVTLSCEQNLNHDAMYWYRQDPGQGLRLIYYSQIVNDFQKGDIAEGYSVSREKKESFPLTVTSAQKNPTAFYLCASGREGGYNEQFFGPGTRLTVL.

This chain joins TRBV19 and TRBJ2-7, with D maybe TRBD1 (6 bases). V lost 9 bases, J lost 2 bases, and 17 bases lay in between. The CDR3 is 14 residues long. The germline V gene has CDR1 LNHDA and CDR2 SQIVND (reference sequence). CDR3 residues: CASQDRARPYEQYF. CDR3 nucleotide sequence: TGTGCCAGCCAGGACAGAGCGAGACCCTACGAGCAGTACTTC.

The V call is TRBV5-4, the J call TRBJ2-7; D might be TRBD1 (5 bases). Germline V gives CDR1 SGHNT, CDR2 YYREEE (reference sequence). This CDR3 has 15 amino acids. Trimming removed 0 bases from V and 4 bases from J, with 14 bases in between. This CDR3 reads CASSLGQGLGYEQYF. CDR3 nucleotides: TGTGCCAGCAGCTTGGGGCAGGGCCTTGGGTACGAGCAGTACTTC.

V and J are TRBV11-3 and TRBJ2-3; D is possibly TRBD2 (6 bases). Germline V lookup: CDR1 SGHNT, CDR2 YENEEA. V shed 5 bases and J shed 2 bases, with 17 bases lying between them. The CDR3 sequence is 16 residues long. The CDR3 loop reads CASSLLGGEVTDTQYF. The DNA of the CDR3 is TGTGCCAGCAGCCTCCTTGGCGGGGAGGTCACAGATACGCAGTATTTT.

This chain joins TRBV27 and TRBJ2-1, with D maybe TRBD2 (6 bases). Germline V gene data show CDR1 as MNHEY and CDR2 as SMNVEV (reference sequence). Trimming stripped 5 bases from V and 1 base from J, with 9 bases between. CDR3 size: 14 residues. The CDR3, as DNA: TGTGCCAGCAGTACGGGAGTTTCCTACAATGAGCAGTTCTTC. Translating gives CASSTGVSYNEQFF.

The chain employs TRBV4-2 and TRBJ2-6, with 9 positions matching TRBD1. The CDR3 runs 16 residues. CDR1 and CDR2 (germline): LGHNA, YNFKEQ. J lost 0 bases, V lost 8 bases, and 5 bases had no gene match. The CDR3 DNA reads TGTGCCAGCTCCGGGACAGGGAGCTCTGGGGCCAACGTCCTGACTTTC. It specifies CASSGTGSSGANVLTF.

The chain recombines TRBV11-3 with TRBJ2-3; TRBD2 aligns across 16 bases. V trimming: 3 bases; J trimming: 4 bases; junction bases outside the gene matches: 1. This CDR3 has 16 amino acids. The germline V gene has CDR1 SGHNT and CDR2 YENEEA. The CDR3 region is CASSFGTSGGADTQYF. Here the CDR3 DNA reads TGTGCCAGCAGCTTCGGGACTAGCGGGGGGGCAGATACGCAGTATTTT.

This clone was seen a handful of times. The chain is built from TRBV11-2 and TRBJ1-3; D is unresolved. The CDR3 is 15 amino acids. The germline gives CDR1 SGHAT, CDR2 FQNNGV. V lost 4 bases, J lost 0 bases, and 10 bases lay in between. The CDR3 nucleotides are TGTGCCAGCAGCTCCGCCGGGGTCTCTGGAAACACCATATATTTT. This translates into CASSSAGVSGNTIYF.

This chain links TRBV29-1 with TRBJ2-7, with 8 bases aligning to TRBD1. Germline assignment: CDR1 SQVTM and CDR2 ANQGSEA. Germline trimming cut 7 bases from V and 5 bases from J; bases unmatched to any gene: 10. The CDR3 has 13 residues. The CDR3 is CSAGQGRVDEQYF. In DNA, the CDR3 is TGCAGCGCCGGACAGGGTCGCGTAGACGAGCAGTACTTC.

The count of this clone is one. J is TRBJ2-1 and V is TRBV21-1; the table's D call TRBD2 went unverified against the DNA. TRBV21-1 is marked as a pseudogene. This CDR3 spans 20 amino acids. The DNA for the CDR3 is TGTGCCAGCAGCAAAGCGCATTTTTCGGGGGGGAAATTAGAGTACAATGAGCAGTTCTTC. It is translated as CASSKAHFSGGKLEYNEQFF.

The chain couples TRBV13 to TRBJ2-1; 13 bases match TRBD2. The junction had 3 bases not matched to a gene; V was cut back by 5 bases and J by 8 bases. The CDR3 extends over 14 amino acids. Germline assignment: CDR1 PRHDT and CDR2 FYEKMQ (reference sequence). CDR3 protein: CASSPGLAGDEQFF. Written as DNA, the CDR3 is TGTGCCAGCAGCCCCGGACTAGCGGGGGATGAGCAGTTCTTC.

The chain combines TRBV30 with TRBJ1-2; no firm D call. Germline V lookup: CDR1 GTSNPN, CDR2 SVGIG (reference sequence). The CDR3 loop spans 14 amino acids. The V gene lost 1 base and the J gene lost 4 bases, with 13 bases spanning the gap. The CDR3 nucleotides are TGTGCCTGGAGTGGCAACGGACTACCCTATGGCTACACCTTC. Residues: CAWSGNGLPYGYTF.

The rearrangement links TRBV5-1 to TRBJ2-2; no firm D call. CDR3 length: 15 residues. Trimming shortened V by 1 base and J by 5 bases, and 12 bases separated the two germline ends. Germline V lookup: CDR1 SGHRS, CDR2 YFSETQ. CDR3 in DNA: TGCGCCAGCAGCTTGTTTGAGGCCGGAACCGGGGAGCTGTTTTTT. Protein: CASSLFEAGTGELFF.